This T cell receptor beta chain was profiled in a study of PD-1 blockade in classical Hodgkin lymphoma. This clone was observed a few times. The time point here: cycle 4 day 1 (C4D1), after less than 7 weeks of nivolumab. All the patients suffered relapse after autologous stem cell transplantation, and brentuximab vedotin exposure differed. The CDR3 has 14 amino acids. The germline gives CDR1 SGHDT, CDR2 YYEEEE. V was clipped by 3 bases and J by 5 bases, with 13 bases between them. Produced via immunoSEQ multiplex PCR; TCRdb's table is partial and in-frame only. This sample carries over 80,000 clones, around 80% of them seen once, and the ten largest clones take roughly 10%.

The TCR originated in a human donor with classical Hodgkin lymphoma. The chain uses TRBV5-6 and TRBJ2-3, with D possibly being TRBD1 or TRBD2 (5 bases each). Sequencing was performed on peripheral blood mononuclear cells (PBMCs), taken before the fourth cycle of nivolumab. This chain's CDR3 is CASSSGALGDTQYF. The CDR3 DNA follows: TGTGCCAGCAGCTCCGGGGCCCTCGGAGATACGCAGTATTTT. The whole variable domain, filled in from reference TRBV5-6 and TRBJ2-3, reads DAGVTQSPTHLIKTRGQQVTLRCSPKSGHDTVSWYQQALGQGPQFIFQYYEEEERQRGNFPDRFSGHQFPNYSSELNVNALLLGDSALYLCASSSGALGDTQYFGPGTRLTVL.